The 13 T cell receptor beta chains listed next were all sequenced from one sample in a study of cytomegalovirus exposure and HLA in healthy donors. A multiplex PCR was run with 60 Vbeta primers and 13 Jbeta primers. Some clones are missing from TCRdb's copy, which holds only in-frame ones; the method was immunoSEQ multiplex PCR. The table has some 110,000 clones, more than 60% seen once. Sequencing was carried out using PBMCs. All receptors come from a woman aged 60-75 years in good health and CMV-seropositive.

The chain is built from TRBV2 and TRBJ1-2; the D gene is possibly TRBD1 (5 bases). V was trimmed by 6 bases and J by 3 bases, leaving 11 bases between them. Germline V gene data show CDR1 as SNHLY and CDR2 as FYNNEI. The CDR3 is made up of 13 amino acids. CDR3 in amino acids: CASRVDSDYGYTF. The CDR3 nucleotides are TGTGCCAGCAGGGTAGACAGTGACTATGGCTACACCTTC.

CDR3 nucleotides: TGTGCCAGCAGTTCCAACAATGAGCAGTTCTTC. Translation gives CASSSNNEQFF. This rearrangement joins TRBV7-3 to TRBJ2-1; no firm D call. Trimming left V 6 bases short and J 5 bases short, with 5 bases between. The CDR3 is made up of 11 amino acids. CDR1 and CDR2 (germline): SGHTA, FQGTGA. Looking up the rest from reference TRBV7-3 and TRBJ2-1 gives the full variable domain: GAGVSQTPSNKVTEKGKYVELRCDPISGHTALYWYRQSLGQGPEFLIYFQGTGAADDSGLPNDRFFAVRPEGSVSTLKIQRTERGDSAVYLCASSSNNEQFFGPGTRLTVL.

The V call is TRBV6-1, the J call TRBJ2-7, with TRBD1 matching 11 bases. The CDR3 totals 16 residues. Germline V gene data show CDR1 as MNHNS and CDR2 as SASEGT. The junction had 9 bases not matched to a gene; V was cut back by 2 bases and J by 6 bases. DNA for the CDR3: TGTGCCAGCAGTGAACAGGACAGGGGGCGTGTGTCCGAGCAGTACTTC. Translated: CASSEQDRGRVSEQYF.

In this sample, this clone turned up a few times. This rearrangement joins TRBV30 to TRBJ2-5, with 9 bases fitting TRBD2. V lost 2 bases and J lost 3; bases outside the gene matches: 1. Per the germline V gene, CDR1 is GTSNPN and CDR2 is SVGIG (reference sequence). This CDR3 has 13 residues. Here the CDR3 DNA reads TGTGCCTGGAGTTGGACTAGCGAAGAGACCCAGTACTTC. Encoded protein: CAWSWTSEETQYF.

The chain carries TRBV2 and TRBJ2-1; 14 nucleotides match TRBD2. Per the germline V gene, CDR1 is SNHLY and CDR2 is FYNNEI. The CDR3 covers 16 residues. With 5 bases clipped from V and 8 bases from J, the junction kept 8 bases outside the gene matches. The CDR3 nucleotides read TGTGCCAGCAGTCGGACTAGCGGGAGGACCAAGGATGAGCAGTTCTTC. It yields the protein CASSRTSGRTKDEQFF.

Only a few counts were recorded for this clone. V usage is TRBV19 and J usage is TRBJ1-5; D possibly corresponds to TRBD1 (6 bases). CDR1 LNHDA and CDR2 SQIVND come from the germline V gene (reference sequence). V lost 3 bases, J lost 2 bases, and 14 bases lay in between. The CDR3 loop spans 16 amino acids. As DNA, the CDR3 is TGTGCCAGTAGTATTCTGGGGGAGGGGGGCAATCAGCCCCAGCATTTT. Its protein is CASSILGEGGNQPQHF.

The chain has TRBV14 and TRBJ2-7; TRBD2 aligns across 9 bases. V trimming: 6 bases; J trimming: 4 bases; junction bases outside the gene matches: 10. The CDR3 sequence is 15 residues long. Germline-derived CDR1 and CDR2 are SGHDN and FVKESK. This CDR3 reads CASSHPGLAVYEQYF. CDR3 nucleotides: TGTGCCAGCAGTCACCCGGGACTAGCAGTGTACGAGCAGTACTTC.

This clone was counted between two and nine times. The J gene is TRBJ1-1, the V gene TRBV7-8, with TRBD1 as a possible D gene (5 bases). CDR3 length: 15 amino acids. Germline values: CDR1 SGHVS, CDR2 FQNEAQ. V was cut by 5 bases and J by 0 bases, with 13 bases left in between. As DNA, the CDR3 is TGTGCCAGCAGCCCTGGACAACCATTGAACACTGAAGCTTTCTTT. Translated, it gives CASSPGQPLNTEAFF.

The chain employs TRBV27 and TRBJ2-3; 10 nucleotides match TRBD2. CDR1 and CDR2 (germline): MNHEY, SMNVEV (reference sequence). J lost 5 bases, V lost 0 bases, and 5 bases had no gene match. This CDR3 is built from 16 residues. DNA of the CDR3: TGTGCCAGCAGTTTATCGCTAGCGGGGGCCGAAGATACGCAGTATTTT. Translation gives CASSLSLAGAEDTQYF.

J is TRBJ1-3 and V is TRBV7-8; 8 bases line up with TRBD1. The CDR3 covers 16 residues. V was clipped by 2 bases and J by 5 bases; unmatched bases: 8. Germline lookup yields CDR1 SGHVS and CDR2 FQNEAQ. The CDR3 nucleotides are TGTGCCAGCAGCTTACCTCTTCGGACAGGGAGAAACACCATATATTTT. Its translation: CASSLPLRTGRNTIYF. The full variable domain, in which reference TRBV7-8 and TRBJ1-3 provide the parts outside the CDR3, is GAGVSQSPRYKVAKRGQDVALRCDPISGHVSLFWYQQALGQGPEFLTYFQNEAQLDKSGLPSDRFFAERPEGSVSTLKIQRTQQEDSAVYLCASSLPLRTGRNTIYFGEGSWLTVV.

This rearrangement joins TRBV2 to TRBJ2-1, with TRBD2 matching over 9 bases. Germline V lookup: CDR1 SNHLY, CDR2 FYNNEI. CDR3 size: 16 residues. Trimming cost V 1 base and J 3 bases; bases outside gene matches: 4. The CDR3 protein is CASSEGVAGVYNEQFF. The CDR3 DNA follows: TGTGCCAGCAGTGAAGGGGTAGCGGGAGTCTACAATGAGCAGTTCTTC.

This clone has only one observation. The V call is TRBV2, the J call TRBJ2-7, with 9 positions matching TRBD1. CDR1 and CDR2 (germline): SNHLY, FYNNEI. The V segment lost 7 bases and the J segment 0 bases; nucleotides outside the gene matches: 7. The CDR3 totals 15 residues. The CDR3 nucleotides read TGTGCCAGCACTAGGACAGGGGTCGTCTCCTACGAGCAGTACTTC. Translation: CASTRTGVVSYEQYF.

V usage is TRBV4-3 and J usage is TRBJ2-5; the match to TRBD1 covers 8 bases. The last part of the DNA fits TRBJ2-7 better; the J call may be wrong. Germline V CDR1 and CDR2: LGHNA, YSLEER. The CDR3 extends over 16 amino acids. The CDR3: CASSQVIAGGRYEQYF. Here the CDR3 DNA reads TGCGCCAGCAGCCAAGTCATTGCAGGGGGCCGCTACGAGCAGTACTTC.